A single sample is the source of the 22 T cell receptor beta chains below, sequenced in a study of a mutant IDH1 vaccine in newly diagnosed glioma. The antigens these receptors bind are not known. Time point reported: week 47, end of study. Each vaccine dose was 300 ug of mutant IDH1 20-mer peptide, with topical imiquimod. The table came from immunoSEQ multiplex PCR; TCRdb's copy has only in-frame clones and leaves some out. The data hold about 90,000 clones, with roughly 90% observed a single time. This material consisted of PBMCs, taken from a glioma patient whose treatment included an IDH1 peptide vaccine. Receptors originate from a woman between 50 and 59 years old with glioma.

CDR3 nucleotide sequence: TGTGCCAGCAGCGAGGGGGCGGGGACGGATCAGCCCCAGCATTTT. This sequence encodes CASSEGAGTDQPQHF. The chain carries TRBV6-5 and TRBJ1-5; 7 bases fit TRBD1. This CDR3 contains 15 residues. CDR1 is MNHEY and CDR2 is SVGAGI in the germline V gene. Losses at the gene ends were 6 bases for V and 5 bases for J; bases not matched to a gene: 10.

This clone came up a few times. The V and J genes are TRBV7-9 and TRBJ2-1; TRBD2 aligns across 7 bases. With 1 base clipped from V and 3 bases from J, the junction kept 12 bases outside the gene matches. Germline V CDR1 and CDR2: SEHNR, FQNEAQ (reference sequence). The CDR3 contains 18 residues. The CDR3 DNA sequence: TGTGCCAGCAGCTTAGGAGAACGGGAGGCAGGGTTCTACAATGAGCAGTTCTTC. Translation: CASSLGEREAGFYNEQFF.

The chain links TRBV5-5 to TRBJ1-4; D call uncertain. V was cut by 0 bases and J by 7 bases, with 10 bases left in between. The CDR3 contains 14 residues. Per germline, CDR1 SGHKS and CDR2 YYEKEE (reference sequence). This CDR3 is CASSLGQGSEKLFF. The CDR3 region has the DNA TGTGCCAGCAGCTTGGGGCAAGGTAGTGAAAAACTGTTTTTT.

The rearrangement uses TRBV21-1 and TRBJ1-5. TRBV21-1 is recorded as a pseudogene. This CDR3 contains 18 residues. As DNA, the CDR3 is TGTGCCAGCAGCAAAGAAGGGACTCTCGGGGGGTTTGGTCAGCCCCAGCATTTT. Encoded protein: CASSKEGTLGGFGQPQHF.

The chain links TRBV5-5 to TRBJ1-2, with 8 bases matching TRBD1. The CDR3 loop spans 16 amino acids. Germline V CDR1 and CDR2: SGHKS, YYEKEE (reference sequence). J lost 3 bases, V lost 0 bases, and 7 bases had no gene match. In DNA form, the CDR3 reads TGTGCCAGCAGCTTGGTCCAGGGGGCGATGCACTATGGCTACACCTTC. It yields the protein CASSLVQGAMHYGYTF.

The count of this clone is one. The rearrangement uses TRBV6-1 and TRBJ1-1, with TRBD1 matching 9 bases. The germline V gene has CDR1 MNHNS and CDR2 SASEGT. The length of the CDR3 is 14 residues. The J segment lost 3 bases and the V segment lost 4 bases, leaving 3 bases of the junction unmatched. The chain's CDR3 is CASSARQGDTEAFF. The CDR3 coding sequence is TGTGCCAGCAGTGCGCGACAGGGGGACACTGAAGCTTTCTTT.

This chain uses TRBV10-3 with TRBJ1-3, with D perhaps TRBD1 (5 bases). Trimming cost V 2 bases and J 2 bases, with 7 bases left between them. In germline, CDR1 is ENHRY, CDR2 SYGVKD. The CDR3 is 14 amino acids. CDR3 coding DNA: TGTGCCATCAGTGAGGGGGCGCCTGGAAACACCATATATTTT. Amino acid sequence: CAISEGAPGNTIYF.

The sample holds many counts of this clone. The rearrangement uses TRBV4-1 and TRBJ2-2; TRBD2 is a possible D gene (6 bases). There are 16 residues in the CDR3. Germline lookup yields CDR1 MGHRA and CDR2 YSYEKL. Trimming stripped 1 base from V and 5 bases from J, with 14 bases between. The CDR3 nucleotides are TGCGCCAGCAGCCAAGGCCGGGGAGGAGTGACCGGGGAGCTGTTTTTT. Its translation is CASSQGRGGVTGELFF.

This clone was seen a single time. The genes are TRBV28 and TRBJ1-2, with TRBD1 as a possible D gene (6 bases). Looked up from germline, CDR1 is MDHEN and CDR2 is SYDVKM. This CDR3 comprises 15 residues. Trimming removed 5 bases from V and 3 bases from J, with 16 bases in between. CDR3 nucleotides: TGTGCCAGCAGTAAACCGGGACACCCGTACTATGGCTACACCTTC. As protein: CASSKPGHPYYGYTF.

The chain recombines TRBV7-9 with TRBJ2-7; D is perhaps TRBD1 (5 bases). There are 13 residues in the CDR3. Germline V gene lookup returns CDR1 SEHNR and CDR2 FQNEAQ (reference sequence). Trimming removed 2 bases at V and 6 bases at J, with 11 bases between. The CDR3 bases are TGTGCCAGCAGCTTAACCAGGGTCGGCGAGCAGTACTTC. As protein: CASSLTRVGEQYF.

This clone was found once. The V gene is TRBV5-1, the J gene TRBJ2-4, with 11 bases matching TRBD2. Losses at the gene ends were 4 bases for V and 9 bases for J; bases not matched to a gene: 21. CDR1 and CDR2 from the germline V gene are SGHRS and YFSETQ. The CDR3 is 19 residues long. The CDR3 sequence: CASSPSSVTSGISGGIQYF. DNA for the CDR3: TGCGCCAGCAGCCCGTCGTCAGTGACTAGCGGGATCAGCGGAGGCATTCAGTACTTC.

This chain joins TRBV2 and TRBJ2-1, with 7 bases aligning to TRBD2. CDR3 length: 13 residues. V trimming: 6 bases; J trimming: 8 bases; junction bases outside the gene matches: 7. Germline values: CDR1 SNHLY, CDR2 FYNNEI. The CDR3 protein is CASSDGGSDEQFF. The CDR3 coding sequence is TGTGCCAGCAGCGACGGGGGGTCGGATGAGCAGTTCTTC.

This chain uses TRBV23-1 with TRBJ2-3; D not resolved. TRBV23-1 is flagged as an ORF with uncertain function. Trimming removed 0 bases at V and 0 bases at J, with 7 bases between. This CDR3 is built from 15 residues. CDR3 nucleotides: TGCGCCAGCAGTCAATCGGCGACTAGCACAGATACGCAGTATTTT. Its translation is CASSQSATSTDTQYF.

The J gene is TRBJ2-4, the V gene TRBV18, with a tentative D call TRBD1 (5 bases). The CDR3 has 14 amino acids. Between the trimmed V and J ends, which lost 6 bases and 6 bases, there was a span of 15 bases. Germline V CDR1 and CDR2: KGHSH, LQKENI. This CDR3 is CASSQGERPNIQYF. Written as DNA, the CDR3 is TGTGCCAGCTCCCAGGGTGAAAGGCCAAACATTCAGTACTTC.

The chain has TRBV11-2 and TRBJ2-3, with TRBD1 matching over 7 bases. CDR3 length equals 11 residues. With 2 bases clipped from V and 10 bases from J, the junction kept 0 bases outside the gene matches. Per germline, CDR1 SGHAT and CDR2 FQNNGV. DNA for the CDR3: TGTGCCAGCAGCTTAACAGGGGCGCAGTATTTT. This translates into CASSLTGAQYF.

Here the CDR3 DNA reads TGCGCCAGCAGCTTGGCCCCCGGGGCGAATGGCTACACCTTC. It yields the protein CASSLAPGANGYTF. V and J are TRBV5-1 and TRBJ1-2; TRBD1 might be the D (5 bases). The germline V gene encodes CDR1 SGHRS and CDR2 YFSETQ. CDR3 length: 14 amino acids. V was trimmed by 0 bases and J by 6 bases, leaving 12 bases between them.

The chain carries TRBV4-1 and TRBJ1-3; D is unresolved. The CDR3 consists of 14 residues. Per the germline V gene, CDR1 is MGHRA and CDR2 is YSYEKL. The ends were cut back, 0 bases at V and 6 bases at J, with 9 bases in the middle. The CDR3 region is CASSQESLVNTIYF. The CDR3 bases are TGCGCCAGCAGCCAAGAATCTCTGGTAAACACCATATATTTT.

This clone was detected only once. The rearrangement joins TRBV7-6 to TRBJ1-1; 9 positions match TRBD1. The CDR3 contains 17 residues. J was trimmed by 3 bases and V by 0 bases; bases with no gene match: 8. Germline V gene sequence: CDR1 SGHVS, CDR2 FNYEAQ. CDR3 in amino acids: CASSLARGTGLDTEAFF. For the CDR3, the DNA is TGTGCCAGCAGCTTAGCGCGTGGGACAGGGTTGGACACTGAAGCTTTCTTT.

About this clone itself: The identical CDR3 is also encoded by other nucleotide sequences in the sample. The CDR3 sequence: CSVAESSYEQYF. In DNA, the CDR3 is TGCAGCGTTGCCGAGAGCTCCTACGAGCAGTACTTC. The chain recombines TRBV29-1 with TRBJ2-7; D is unresolved. The V end was cut by 4 bases, the J end by 0 bases, with 7 bases between. Germline lookup yields CDR1 SQVTM and CDR2 ANQGSEA. This CDR3 has 12 amino acids.

This rearrangement joins TRBV11-3 to TRBJ2-2, with TRBD1 identical over 9 bases. The germline gives CDR1 SGHNT, CDR2 YENEEA. The CDR3 is 15 residues long. With 2 bases clipped from V and 7 bases from J, the junction kept 5 bases outside the gene matches. CDR3 in amino acids: CASSLSTGGVGELFF. CDR3 DNA: TGTGCCAGCAGCTTAAGTACAGGGGGCGTCGGGGAGCTGTTTTTT.

The CDR3 region has the DNA TGTGCCAGCAGCCCTCAGGGCATCCCTAACTATGGCTACACCTTC. This gives the protein CASSPQGIPNYGYTF. The rearrangement uses TRBV5-6 and TRBJ1-2, with a tentative D call TRBD1 (5 bases). V shed 4 bases and J shed 0 bases, with 13 bases lying between them. CDR3 length: 15 amino acids. The germline V gene has CDR1 SGHDT and CDR2 YYEEEE.

The chain couples TRBV14 to TRBJ2-3; no clear D gene. Germline V gene data show CDR1 as SGHDN and CDR2 as FVKESK. Trimming removed 4 bases at V and 0 bases at J, with 8 bases between. The CDR3 is made up of 14 amino acids. In DNA form, the CDR3 reads TGTGCCAGCAGCCCGCTCTTAAGCACAGATACGCAGTATTTT. Amino acids: CASSPLLSTDTQYF. Drawing the rest from reference TRBV14 and TRBJ2-3, the complete variable domain is EAGVTQFPSHSVIEKGQTVTLRCDPISGHDNLYWYRRVMGKEIKFLLHFVKESKQDESGMPNNRFLAERTGGTYSTLKVQPAELEDSGVYFCASSPLLSTDTQYFGPGTRLTVL.